This TCR beta chain came from a study of cytomegalovirus exposure and HLA in healthy donors. Study findings and constraints: In the 130 or so validation repertoires, approximately 93% of cluster scores exceeded 0, per a later analysis. Reported results showed that the classifier diagnosed cytomegalovirus status with high specificity and sensitivity.

The donors belonged to the approximately 120-subject validation cohort, separate from the approximately 700-subject first cohort. For this clone: Its antigen is unknown.

Profiling relied on immunoSEQ multiplex PCR, and the TCRdb table lists in-frame clones only, not all of them. Here the sample spans approximately 41,000 clones, about 93% being singletons. Sequencing was carried out using PBMCs. The TCR comes from a man between 18 and 29 years old in good health and CMV-seronegative.

The chain's CDR3 is CASRPGINYEQYF. The CDR3 nucleotides are TGTGCCAGCAGACCCGGGATCAATTACGAGCAGTACTTC. J is TRBJ2-7 and V is TRBV5-4; possible D gene TRBD2, 5 bases. Per germline, CDR1 SGHNT and CDR2 YYREEE (reference sequence). The CDR3 consists of 13 residues. The V gene lost 5 bases and the J gene lost 4 bases, with 13 bases spanning the gap.